This T cell receptor (beta chain) stems from a study of technical replicates of blood from a few donors. Here immunoSEQ multiplex PCR was the method, and the copy in TCRdb shows in-frame clones only, minus some. The repertoire holds over 70,000 clones, with 90% as singletons. There are 13 residues in the CDR3. The V and J ends lost 7 bases and 1 base respectively, with 10 bases between them. In germline, CDR1 is MNHNS, CDR2 SASEGT. The origin of this receptor is a human donor in good health. Some clones in this sample may be carry-over from other donors' samples. This chain uses TRBV6-1 with TRBJ1-1; D gene unclear. The specimen was PBMCs. CDR3 coding DNA: TGTGCCAGCAAGACGGGTTCGAACACTGAAGCTTTCTTT. This codes for CASKTGSNTEAFF.